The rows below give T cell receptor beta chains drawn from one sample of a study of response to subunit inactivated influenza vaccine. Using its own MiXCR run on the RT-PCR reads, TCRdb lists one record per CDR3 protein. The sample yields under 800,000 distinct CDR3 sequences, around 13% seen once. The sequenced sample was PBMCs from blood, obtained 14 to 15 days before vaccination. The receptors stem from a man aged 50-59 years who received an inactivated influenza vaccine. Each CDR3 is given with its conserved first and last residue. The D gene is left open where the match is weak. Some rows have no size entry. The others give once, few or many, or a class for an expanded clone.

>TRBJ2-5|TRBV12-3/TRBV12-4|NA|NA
CASNLDSQETQYF
TGTGCCAGCAATCTCGACAGCCAAGAGACCCAGTACTTC
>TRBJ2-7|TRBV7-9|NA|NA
CASSSPREQYF
TGTGCCAGCAGCTCCCCACGCGAGCAGTACTTC
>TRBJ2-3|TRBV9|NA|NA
CASSRGTFSTDTQYF
TGTGCCAGCAGCCGTGGTACGTTTAGCACAGATACGCAGTATTTT
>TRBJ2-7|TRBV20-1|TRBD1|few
CSASRDRGLQQYF
TGCAGTGCTAGTAGAGACAGGGGCCTACAGCAGTACTTC
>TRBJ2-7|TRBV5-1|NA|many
CASSSLPIYEQYF
TGCGCCAGCAGCTCCTTGCCAATCTACGAGCAGTACTTC
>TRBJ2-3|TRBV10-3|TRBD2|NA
CAISAKGGLAGVEADTQYF
TGTGCCATCAGTGCGAAGGGGGGACTAGCGGGAGTTGAGGCAGATACGCAGTATTTT
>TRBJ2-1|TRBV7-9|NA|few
CASSIVGTPETNEQFF
TGTGCCAGCAGCATTGTTGGGACTCCCGAAACCAATGAGCAGTTCTTC
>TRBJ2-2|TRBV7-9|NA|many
CASSPGHTTGELFF
TGTGCCAGCAGCCCGGGACATACTACCGGGGAGCTGTTTTTT
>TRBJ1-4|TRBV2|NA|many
CASRVQGNGGEKLFF
TGTGCCAGCAGAGTACAGGGAAATGGGGGTGAAAAACTGTTTTTT
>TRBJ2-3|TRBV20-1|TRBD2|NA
CSASPLPGGSTDTQYF
TGCAGTGCTAGCCCGCTCCCGGGGGGGAGCACAGATACGCAGTATTTT
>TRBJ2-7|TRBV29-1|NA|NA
CSAGGRSGSYEQYF
TGCAGCGCTGGGGGGCGGTCGGGTTCCTACGAGCAGTACTTC
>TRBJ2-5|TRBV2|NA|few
CASTGAGPETQYF
TGTGCCAGCACCGGGGCAGGGCCAGAGACCCAGTACTTC
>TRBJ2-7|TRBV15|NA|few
CATSRVWGVPYEQYF
TGTGCCACCAGCAGAGTGTGGGGAGTCCCCTACGAGCAGTACTTC
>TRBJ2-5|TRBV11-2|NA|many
CASSPCFIPGGCDRETQYF
TGTGCCAGCAGCCCTTGTTTTATTCCGGGGGGCTGCGATAGAGAGACCCAGTACTTC
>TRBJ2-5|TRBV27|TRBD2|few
CASSPLTSGRPWETQYF
TGTGCCAGCAGTCCTCTGACTAGCGGGAGGCCCTGGGAGACCCAGTACTTC
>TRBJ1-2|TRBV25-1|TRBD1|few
CASSGSKGARNYGYTF
TGTGCCAGCAGTGGGTCCAAGGGGGCCAGAAACTATGGCTACACCTTC
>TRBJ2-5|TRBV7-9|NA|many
CASSPESETQYF
TGTGCCAGCAGCCCCGAGAGTGAGACCCAGTACTTC
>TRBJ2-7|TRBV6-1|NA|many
CASSEFGYEQYF
TGTGCCAGCAGTGAATTTGGCTACGAGCAGTACTTC
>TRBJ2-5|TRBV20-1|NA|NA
CSAREALAVQETQYF
TGCAGTGCTAGAGAGGCTCTGGCGGTCCAGGAGACCCAGTACTTC
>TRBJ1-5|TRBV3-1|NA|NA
CASSQSFRNQPQHF
TGTGCCAGCAGCCAATCTTTCAGGAATCAGCCCCAGCATTTT
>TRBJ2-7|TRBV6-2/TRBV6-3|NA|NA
CASSYSFGYPYEQYF
TGTGCCAGCAGTTACTCGTTCGGATACCCCTACGAGCAGTACTTC
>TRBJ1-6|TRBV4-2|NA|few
CASRVGPREALHF
TGTGCCAGCAGAGTGGGACCACGGGAGGCCCTCCACTTT
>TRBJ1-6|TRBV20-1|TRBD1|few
CSARRGQGNSPLHF
TGCAGTGCTAGAAGGGGACAGGGCAATTCACCCCTCCACTTT
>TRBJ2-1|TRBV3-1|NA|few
CASSQGLILQFF
TGTGCCAGCAGCCAAGGGCTGATCCTGCAGTTCTTC
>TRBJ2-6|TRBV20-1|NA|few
CSAREGGSGANVLTF
TGCAGTGCTAGAGAGGGGGGATCTGGGGCCAACGTCCTGACTTTC
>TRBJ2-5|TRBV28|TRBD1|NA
CASSRLQGGGETQYF
TGTGCCAGCAGTCGACTACAGGGGGGAGGTGAGACCCAGTACTTC
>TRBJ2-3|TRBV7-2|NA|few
CASSRYRSTDTQYF
TGTGCCAGCAGTCGCTATAGGAGCACAGATACGCAGTATTTT
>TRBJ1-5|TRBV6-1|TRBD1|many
CASSPSFTGGITQPQHF
TGTGCCAGCAGTCCCTCTTTTACAGGGGGCATCACTCAGCCCCAGCATTTT
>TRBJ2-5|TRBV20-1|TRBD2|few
CSARGLAGAGETQYF
TGCAGTGCTAGGGGGCTAGCGGGAGCGGGAGAGACCCAGTACTTC
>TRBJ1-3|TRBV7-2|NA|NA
CASSSVVQSNTIYF
TGTGCCAGCAGCTCGGTCGTACAGAGTAACACCATATATTTT
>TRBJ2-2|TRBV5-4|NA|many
CASSFGRLGGSGELFF
TGTGCCAGCAGCTTCGGTAGACTAGGAGGCTCCGGGGAGCTGTTTTTT
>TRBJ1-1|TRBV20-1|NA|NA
CSASGVRGSTEAFF
TGCAGTGCCAGTGGAGTCAGGGGTAGCACTGAAGCTTTCTTT
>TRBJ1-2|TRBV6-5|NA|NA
CASSYPGSQGYYGYTF
TGTGCCAGCAGTTACCCGGGTTCCCAAGGTTACTATGGCTACACCTTC
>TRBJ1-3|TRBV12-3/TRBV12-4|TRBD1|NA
CASSRRDRGPGNTIYF
TGTGCCAGCAGCCGACGGGACAGGGGTCCCGGAAACACCATATATTTT
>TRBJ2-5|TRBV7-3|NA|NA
CAIPTRKEGETQYF
TGTGCCATCCCGACCAGGAAGGAAGGAGAGACCCAGTACTTC
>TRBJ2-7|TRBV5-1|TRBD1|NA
CASSPPTGLNEQYF
TGCGCCAGCAGCCCACCGACAGGGTTGAACGAGCAGTACTTC
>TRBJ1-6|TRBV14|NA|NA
CASSRRAGGSPLHF
TGTGCCAGCAGCCGCCGGGCAGGAGGATCACCCCTCCACTTT
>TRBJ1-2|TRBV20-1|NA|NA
CSARAGTQYGYTF
TGCAGTGCTAGAGCCGGGACACAATATGGCTACACCTTC
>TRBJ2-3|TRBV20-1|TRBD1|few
CSAVAGTESTDTQYF
TGCAGTGCTGTCGCCGGGACAGAGTCCACAGATACGCAGTATTTT
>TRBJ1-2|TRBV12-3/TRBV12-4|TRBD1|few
CASSPGTGADYTF
TGTGCCAGCAGTCCCGGGACAGGAGCAGACTACACCTTC
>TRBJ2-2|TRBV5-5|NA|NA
CASSWELDFGELFF
TGTGCCAGCAGCTGGGAACTTGACTTCGGGGAGCTGTTTTTT
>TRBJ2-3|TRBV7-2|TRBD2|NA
CASSLSSGRGTDTQYF
TGTGCCAGCAGCTTGTCTAGCGGGAGAGGGACAGATACGCAGTATTTT
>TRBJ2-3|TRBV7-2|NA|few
CASSFISRDTQYF
TGTGCCAGCAGCTTTATCTCTCGGGATACGCAGTATTTT
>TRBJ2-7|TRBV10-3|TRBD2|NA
CAISGRGGSYEQYF
TGTGCCATCAGTGGCCGGGGGGGGAGCTACGAGCAGTACTTC
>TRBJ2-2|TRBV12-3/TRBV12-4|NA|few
CASSFSNRDTGELFF
TGTGCCAGCAGTTTCTCGAACAGGGACACCGGGGAGCTGTTTTTT
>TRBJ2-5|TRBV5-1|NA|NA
CASSPNGMVGETQYF
TGCGCCAGCAGCCCAAACGGCATGGTTGGGGAGACCCAGTACTTC
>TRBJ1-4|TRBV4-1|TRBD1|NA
CASSQTEGADEKLFF
TGCGCCAGCAGCCAGACCGAGGGGGCGGATGAAAAACTGTTTTTT
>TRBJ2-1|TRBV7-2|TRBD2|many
CASSPRTSGGYNEQFF
TGTGCCAGCAGCCCTAGGACTAGCGGGGGATACAATGAGCAGTTCTTC
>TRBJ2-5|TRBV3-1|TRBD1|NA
CASSLRQGVETQYF
TGTGCCAGCAGCCTAAGACAGGGGGTCGAGACCCAGTACTTC
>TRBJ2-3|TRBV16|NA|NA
CASSHSGTNTDTQYF
TGTGCCAGCAGCCATTCGGGGACCAACACAGATACGCAGTATTTT
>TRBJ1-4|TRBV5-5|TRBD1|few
CASSLFGDRGEKLFF
TGTGCCAGCAGCTTGTTCGGGGACAGGGGTGAAAAACTGTTTTTT